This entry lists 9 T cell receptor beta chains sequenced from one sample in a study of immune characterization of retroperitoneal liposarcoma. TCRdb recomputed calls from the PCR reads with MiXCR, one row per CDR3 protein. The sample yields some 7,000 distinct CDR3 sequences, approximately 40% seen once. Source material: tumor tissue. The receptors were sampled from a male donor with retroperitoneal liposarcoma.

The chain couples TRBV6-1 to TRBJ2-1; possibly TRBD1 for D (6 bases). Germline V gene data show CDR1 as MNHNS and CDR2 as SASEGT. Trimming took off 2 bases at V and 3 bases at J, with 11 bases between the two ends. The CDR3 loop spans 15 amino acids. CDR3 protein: CASSETQGHYNEQFF. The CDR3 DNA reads TGTGCCAGCAGTGAAACGCAGGGACACTACAATGAGCAGTTCTTC.

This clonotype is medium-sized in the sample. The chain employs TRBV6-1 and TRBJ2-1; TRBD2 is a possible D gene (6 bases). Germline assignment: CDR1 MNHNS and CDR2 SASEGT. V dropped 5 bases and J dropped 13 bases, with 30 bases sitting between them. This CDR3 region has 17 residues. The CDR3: CASSLDGGALSQETQFF. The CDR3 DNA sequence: TGTGCCAGCAGTCTGGATGGAGGGGCCCTCTCCCAAGAGACCCAGTTCTTC.

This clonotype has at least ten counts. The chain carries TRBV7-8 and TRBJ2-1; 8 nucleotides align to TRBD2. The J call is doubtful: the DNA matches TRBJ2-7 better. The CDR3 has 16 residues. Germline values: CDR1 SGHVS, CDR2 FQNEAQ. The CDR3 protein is CASSVASGLAYNEQYF. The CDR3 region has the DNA TGTGCCAGCAGCGTCGCTAGCGGGTTGGCCTACAATGAGCAGTACTTC.

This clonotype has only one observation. As DNA, the CDR3 is TGTGCCAGCAGTTTCGACTTACACGGCGGGGAGCTGTTTTTT. It translates to CASSFDLHGGELFF. This chain connects TRBV6-8 to TRBJ2-2; D ambiguous. Germline V lookup: CDR1 MNHGY, CDR2 SAAAGT. Trimming cost V 4 bases and J 7 bases, with 13 bases left between them. The CDR3 runs to 14 residues.

The DNA of the CDR3 is TGTGCCAGCAGTTCTAGCGGGGGCACCCTCAGCACAGATACGCAGTATTTT. The encoded protein is CASSSSGGTLSTDTQYF. The chain uses TRBV6-1 and TRBJ2-3; 10 bases map to TRBD2. CDR1 is MNHNS, CDR2 SASEGT, per germline. The CDR3 is 17 residues long. After removal of 5 bases from V and 0 bases from J, the junction contained 8 bases not matched to a gene.

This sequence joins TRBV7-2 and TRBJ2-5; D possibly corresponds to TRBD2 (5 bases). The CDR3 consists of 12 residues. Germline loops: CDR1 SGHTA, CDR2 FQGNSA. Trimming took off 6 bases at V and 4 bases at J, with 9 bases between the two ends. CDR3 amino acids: CASRGGGETQYF. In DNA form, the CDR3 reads TGTGCCAGCAGAGGAGGCGGAGAGACCCAGTACTTC.

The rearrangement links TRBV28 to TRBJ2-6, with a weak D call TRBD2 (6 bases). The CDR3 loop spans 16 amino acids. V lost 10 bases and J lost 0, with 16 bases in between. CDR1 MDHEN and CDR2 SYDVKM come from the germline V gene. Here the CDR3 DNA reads TGTGCCACCAGGCGGGGTGAGAGCTCTGGGGCCAACGTCCTGACTTTC. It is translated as CATRRGESSGANVLTF.

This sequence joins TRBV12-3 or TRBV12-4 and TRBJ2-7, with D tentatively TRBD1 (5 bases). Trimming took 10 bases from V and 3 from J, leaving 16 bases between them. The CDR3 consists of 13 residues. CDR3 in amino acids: CATAQTTVYEQYF. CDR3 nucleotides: TGTGCCACCGCCCAGACGACAGTCTACGAGCAGTACTTC.

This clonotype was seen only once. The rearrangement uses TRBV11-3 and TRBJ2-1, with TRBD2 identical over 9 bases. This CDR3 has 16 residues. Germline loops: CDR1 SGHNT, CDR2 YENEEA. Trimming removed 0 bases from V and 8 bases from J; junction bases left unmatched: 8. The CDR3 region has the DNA TGTGCCAGCAGCTTAGAATTAGCGGGAGACGGCGATGAGCAGTTCTTC. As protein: CASSLELAGDGDEQFF.